Sequencing of this TCR beta chain was carried out in a study of cytomegalovirus exposure and HLA in healthy donors. Findings and limits, study-wide: Analyses of presence/absence relied on an assumption of roughly uniform sequencing depth across donors. Within an earlier analysis, most TCR beta V segments proved productive either about 90% or about 30% of the time.

The PCR contained 60 Vbeta and 13 Jbeta primers. Profiling relied on immunoSEQ multiplex PCR, and the TCRdb table lists in-frame clones only, not all of them. This repertoire shows approximately 290,000 clones, about four fifths found once; its top ten account for approximately 0.3%. This clone was observed a handful of times. The antigen is unknown. Germline CDR1 and CDR2: SEHNR and FQNEAQ (reference sequence). This CDR3 is 17 amino acids long. V lost 7 bases, J lost 8 bases, and 18 bases stayed unmatched. Sequenced input: PBMCs. The V gene is TRBV7-9, the J gene TRBJ2-1; TRBD1 aligns across 9 bases. This clonotype was obtained from a girl between 2 and 10 years old in good health and CMV-seronegative. The CDR3, as DNA: TGTGCCAGCACCCCTTTTAGGACAGGGGAGTTCGAGGATGAGCAGTTCTTC. Translated: CASTPFRTGEFEDEQFF.